These 14 T cell receptor beta chains came from one sample sequenced in a study of identical twins. Each CDR3 protein gets one entry after TCRdb re-called the 5' RACE reads with MiXCR. The data show 500,000 to 600,000 distinct CDR3 sequences, roughly a fifth seen once. These data were also filed under a second study, of T cells expressing NK-cell markers.

The sample taken for sequencing was CD4+ T cells sorted from blood. The receptors shown here come from a woman aged 18-29 years in good health.

Details on this clonotype: This could be a read error, since a much larger clone is one nucleotide away. The chain combines TRBV3-1 with TRBJ2-3; D unresolved. Germline CDR1 LGHDT, CDR2 YNNKEL (reference sequence). This CDR3 has 14 amino acids. V lost 1 base and J 0 bases, leaving 5 bases between the germline ends. The CDR3 DNA sequence: TGTGCCAGCAGCCAAGCTACTAGCACAGATACGCAGTATTTT. It yields the protein CASSQATSTDTQYF.

This clonotype occurred a few times. The chain is built from TRBV20-1 and TRBJ2-7, with a weak D call TRBD1 (5 bases). The CDR3 is made up of 14 amino acids. Germline-derived CDR1 and CDR2 are DFQATT and SNEGSKA (reference sequence). V was cut by 0 bases and J by 9 bases, with 18 bases left in between. The DNA for the CDR3 is TGCAGTGCTAGAGATGGGGCAGCAATGGGTTCGCAGTACTTC. Its translation: CSARDGAAMGSQYF.

The rearrangement links TRBV12-5 to TRBJ2-1, with 11 bases lining up with TRBD2. CDR3 size: 15 residues. The germline CDR1 and CDR2 sequences are LGHNT and FRNRAP. Losses at the gene ends were 6 bases for V and 9 bases for J; bases not matched to a gene: 10. CDR3 bases: TGTGCTAGTGGGGAGTGGCTAGCGGGAGGAAGTGAGCAGTTCTTC. Protein product: CASGEWLAGGSEQFF.

This chain uses TRBV5-5 with TRBJ1-2; D is possibly TRBD1 (5 bases). CDR3 size: 14 residues. Trimming pared 5 bases from V and 6 bases from J, leaving 17 bases between. Germline CDR1 SGHKS, CDR2 YYEKEE (reference sequence). CDR3 nucleotide sequence: TGTGCCAGCAGTCGCCGGGACTCAAGGGATGGCTACACCTTC. Translated: CASSRRDSRDGYTF.

At least ten counts were recorded for this clonotype. The rearrangement uses TRBV20-1 and TRBJ1-5; no clear D. Trimming cost V 2 bases and J 2 bases, with 4 bases left between them. CDR1 DFQATT and CDR2 SNEGSKA come from the germline V gene (reference sequence). CDR3 size: 12 residues. CDR3 residues: CSARTGNQPQHF. Written as DNA, the CDR3 is TGCAGTGCTAGAACGGGCAATCAGCCCCAGCATTTT.

The rearrangement uses TRBV20-1 and TRBJ1-1, with no clear D. Germline V gene data show CDR1 as DFQATT and CDR2 as SNEGSKA (reference sequence). The length of the CDR3 is 13 residues. The V gene lost 2 bases and the J gene lost 0 bases, with 7 bases spanning the gap. CDR3 loop: CSARPALNTEAFF. Written as DNA, the CDR3 is TGCAGTGCTAGACCGGCCTTGAACACTGAAGCTTTCTTT.

CDR3 coding DNA: TGTGCCAGCAGTGCGCCGACAGGGGGGGAGAGGGCCCAGCATTTT. Its protein product is CASSAPTGGERAQHF. This chain uses TRBV28 with TRBJ1-5, with TRBD1 matching 9 bases. CDR1 MDHEN and CDR2 SYDVKM come from the germline V gene. The CDR3 sequence is 15 residues long. After removal of 5 bases from V and 11 bases from J, the junction contained 13 bases not matched to a gene.

The CDR3 DNA sequence: TGTGCCAGCAGCAGCCTAGCGGGAGGGGGTGAGGGGCAGTACTTC. This translates into CASSSLAGGGEGQYF. The J gene is TRBJ2-7, the V gene TRBV21-1; TRBD2 is taken as the D call from the table, unchecked against the DNA. TRBV21-1 corresponds to a pseudogene. The CDR3 is 15 residues long.

This chain uses TRBV29-1 with TRBJ2-1; the D is unclear. This CDR3 has 11 amino acids. V lost 5 bases to trimming and J lost 9 bases, with 11 bases between them. Germline CDR1 SQVTM, CDR2 ANQGSEA. The CDR3 coding sequence is TGCAGCGTTACCCCGGTGGGTGAGCAGTTCTTC. It is translated as CSVTPVGEQFF.

This chain joins TRBV9 and TRBJ2-2; 7 nucleotides agree with TRBD1. J lost 4 bases, V lost 2 bases, and 8 bases had no gene match. The CDR3 length is 16 residues. CDR1 SGDLS and CDR2 YYNGEE come from the germline V gene. In DNA form, the CDR3 reads TGTGCCAGCAGCGTGGAGACAGGGCGTAGCACCGGGGAGCTGTTTTTT. The encoded protein is CASSVETGRSTGELFF.

This clonotype appeared a few times. V is TRBV20-1 and J is TRBJ1-2; unclear D gene. The V gene lost 5 bases and the J gene lost 4 bases, with 17 bases spanning the gap. CDR3 size: 14 residues. CDR1 and CDR2 from the germline V gene are DFQATT and SNEGSKA (reference sequence). CDR3 sequence: CSAPPQKEGYGYTF. CDR3 coding DNA: TGCAGTGCTCCGCCCCAAAAAGAAGGCTATGGCTACACCTTC.

This clonotype occurred a few times. The chain couples TRBV24-1 to TRBJ2-3; 8 bases match TRBD1. The germline V gene has CDR1 KGHDR and CDR2 SFDVKD. There are 14 residues in the CDR3. The V gene end was trimmed by 8 bases and the J gene end by 3 bases; junction bases not matched to a gene: 6. Written as DNA, the CDR3 is TGTGCCACCACCTCTGGACAGGGAACAGATACGCAGTATTTT. It specifies CATTSGQGTDTQYF.

CDR3 coding DNA: TGTGCCAGCAGTGGAAGTCTATGGGCGACCCAGTACTTC. Its protein product is CASSGSLWATQYF. The rearrangement joins TRBV6-1 to TRBJ2-5; no clear D gene. This CDR3 has 13 amino acids. Between the trimmed V and J ends, which lost 4 bases and 7 bases, there was a span of 13 bases. Germline V lookup: CDR1 MNHNS, CDR2 SASEGT.

The chain uses TRBV6-2 or TRBV6-3 and TRBJ1-6; D is ambiguous. The CDR3 loop spans 12 amino acids. The V gene's germline CDR1 is MNHEY and CDR2 SVGEGT. Trimming cost V 0 bases and J 7 bases, with 1 base left between them. CDR3 coding DNA: TGTGCCAGCAGTTACTCCAATTCACCCCTCCACTTT. It encodes CASSYSNSPLHF.